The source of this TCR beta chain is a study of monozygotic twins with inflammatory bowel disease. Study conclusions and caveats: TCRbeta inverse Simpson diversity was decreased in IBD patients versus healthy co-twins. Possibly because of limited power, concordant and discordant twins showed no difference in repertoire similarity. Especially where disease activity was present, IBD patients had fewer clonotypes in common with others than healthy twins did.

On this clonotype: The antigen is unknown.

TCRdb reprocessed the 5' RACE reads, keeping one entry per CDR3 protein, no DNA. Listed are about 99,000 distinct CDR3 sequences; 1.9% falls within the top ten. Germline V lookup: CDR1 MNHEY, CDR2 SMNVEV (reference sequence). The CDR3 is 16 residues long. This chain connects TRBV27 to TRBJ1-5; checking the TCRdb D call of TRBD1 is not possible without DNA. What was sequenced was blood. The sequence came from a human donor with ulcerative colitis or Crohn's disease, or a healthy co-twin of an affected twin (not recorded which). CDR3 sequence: CASGLQGGFSNQPQHF.